The 31 T cell receptor beta chains listed next were all sequenced from one sample in a study of PD-1 blockade in classical Hodgkin lymphoma (dated by TCRdb to the early 2020s). What the time point label conveys for this sample: cycle 1 day 1 (C1D1), immediately before nivolumab initiation. Every trial patient had relapsed after autologous stem cell transplantation, and cohorts A, B and C differed in prior brentuximab vedotin exposure. The library was prepared using the immunoSEQ multiplex PCR assay. Here the immuneACCESS table is served through TCRdb, limited to in-frame sequences with V and J called. Missing clones are a known gap in these copies; in checked studies unresolved V genes cover under half, and the rest lacks a known reason. The sample records some 100,000 clones, more than 90% of which are singletons. The ten largest clones represent about 2.8% of the sample. Material: peripheral blood mononuclear cells (PBMCs), obtained at baseline. All receptors derive from a human donor with classical Hodgkin lymphoma.

The chain uses TRBV5-1 and TRBJ2-1, with 10 bases matching TRBD2. With 2 bases clipped from V and 3 bases from J, the junction kept 5 bases outside the gene matches. Germline assignment: CDR1 SGHRS and CDR2 YFSETQ. This CDR3 is built from 16 residues. For the CDR3, the DNA is TGCGCCAGCAGCTTAGTTGGGACTAGCGACTACAATGAGCAGTTCTTC. This translates into CASSLVGTSDYNEQFF.

The chain links TRBV9 to TRBJ2-2; D not certain. Trimming shortened V by 4 bases and J by 4 bases, and 8 bases separated the two germline ends. Germline V gives CDR1 SGDLS, CDR2 YYNGEE. The CDR3 loop spans 13 amino acids. This CDR3 reads CASSPGGTGELFF. CDR3 coding DNA: TGTGCCAGCAGCCCCGGTGGCACCGGGGAGCTGTTTTTT.

The chain joins TRBV6-1 to TRBJ1-1; no reliable D call. Trimming stripped 5 bases from V and 10 bases from J, with 20 bases between. This CDR3 region has 14 residues. The V gene's germline CDR1 is MNHNS and CDR2 SASEGT. CDR3 in DNA: TGTGCCAGCAGTTTCCCTCCCAATCGGGGTGCAGCTTTCTTT. This encodes CASSFPPNRGAAFF.

This chain links TRBV4-1 with TRBJ2-1; tentative D call: TRBD2 (6 bases). The CDR3 runs to 15 residues. Germline assignment: CDR1 MGHRA and CDR2 YSYEKL. Trimming removed 4 bases from V and 0 bases from J, with 10 bases in between. CDR3 nucleotides: TGCGCCAGCAGCCTCACTAGCTTCTCCTACAATGAGCAGTTCTTC. Protein sequence: CASSLTSFSYNEQFF.

V and J are TRBV4-1 and TRBJ2-1; D is unresolved. This CDR3 has 11 amino acids. Germline V gene sequence: CDR1 MGHRA, CDR2 YSYEKL. V was pared by 6 bases and J by 9 bases, with 9 bases between. The CDR3 DNA is TGCGCCAGCAGTGCGCGCATTGAGCAGTTCTTC. It codes for CASSARIEQFF.

V is TRBV6-5 and J is TRBJ1-2; D is perhaps TRBD1 (5 bases). The germline V gene has CDR1 MNHEY and CDR2 SVGAGI. V lost 6 bases, J lost 4 bases, and 15 bases lay in between. This CDR3 is 14 amino acids long. CDR3: CASRGGEGAYGYTF. The CDR3, as DNA: TGTGCCAGCAGGGGAGGGGAGGGTGCCTATGGCTACACCTTC.

The V gene is TRBV5-6, the J gene TRBJ1-5; no clear D. Per the germline V gene, CDR1 is SGHDT and CDR2 is YYEEEE. This CDR3 has 14 amino acids. Trimming pared 4 bases from V and 0 bases from J, leaving 8 bases between. The CDR3 region is CASSASTSNQPQHF. In nucleotides, the CDR3 is TGTGCCAGCAGCGCGAGTACTAGCAATCAGCCCCAGCATTTT.

This rearrangement joins TRBV6-5 to TRBJ2-3, with TRBD2 matching 10 bases. In germline, CDR1 is MNHEY, CDR2 SVGAGI. This CDR3 is 15 amino acids long. The junction had 10 bases not matched to a gene; V was cut back by 7 bases and J by 6 bases. CDR3 sequence: CASNSLLAGRDTQYF. The CDR3 nucleotides read TGTGCCAGCAACTCCCTACTAGCGGGAAGGGATACGCAGTATTTT.

V gene TRBV5-5 combines with J gene TRBJ2-1; D is unresolved. V lost 4 bases and J 4 bases, leaving 15 bases between the germline ends. The CDR3 consists of 15 residues. Looked up from germline, CDR1 is SGHKS and CDR2 is YYEKEE (reference sequence). CDR3 amino acids: CASSPRLSTYNEQFF. The CDR3, as DNA: TGTGCCAGCAGCCCCCGCCTCAGTACTTACAATGAGCAGTTCTTC.

This chain connects TRBV7-6 to TRBJ2-5, with 12 bases lining up with TRBD2. The CDR3 loop spans 16 amino acids. The J segment lost 3 bases and the V segment lost 5 bases, leaving 7 bases of the junction unmatched. Per germline, CDR1 SGHVS and CDR2 FNYEAQ. CDR3 sequence: CASSQGLAGGEETQYF. For the CDR3, the DNA is TGTGCCAGCAGCCAGGGACTAGCGGGTGGTGAAGAGACCCAGTACTTC. Full variable domain (outside the CDR3, taken from reference TRBV7-6 and TRBJ2-5): GAGVSQSPRYKVTKRGQDVALRCDPISGHVSLYWYRQALGQGPEFLTYFNYEAQQDKSGLPNDRFSAERPEGSISTLTIQRTEQRDSAMYRCASSQGLAGGEETQYFGPGTRLLVL.

The chain couples TRBV7-2 to TRBJ2-1; 7 bases are shared with TRBD1. CDR3 length: 16 amino acids. Losses at the gene ends were 7 bases for V and 7 bases for J; bases not matched to a gene: 16. The germline V gene encodes CDR1 SGHTA and CDR2 FQGNSA. CDR3 coding DNA: TGTGCCAGCACCTGGACAGGCATATCGGTAAGAAATGAGCAGTTCTTC. Translating it yields CASTWTGISVRNEQFF.

The chain has TRBV27 and TRBJ1-5; D is possibly TRBD1 (6 bases). Germline V gene sequence: CDR1 MNHEY, CDR2 SMNVEV (reference sequence). V was pared by 3 bases and J by 3 bases, with 9 bases between. The CDR3 is 14 residues long. The CDR3 here is CASSFRQDNQPQHF. CDR3 bases: TGTGCCAGCAGTTTCCGACAGGACAATCAGCCCCAGCATTTT.

This clone has a single count. V is TRBV27 and J is TRBJ2-3; 7 bases line up with TRBD1. The CDR3 spans 15 residues. The germline V gene encodes CDR1 MNHEY and CDR2 SMNVEV (reference sequence). V was clipped by 6 bases and J by 2 bases; unmatched bases: 8. The DNA for the CDR3 is TGTGCCAGCAGCCTAGACAGGGCTTTCACAGATACGCAGTATTTT. It is translated as CASSLDRAFTDTQYF.

The V call is TRBV19, the J call TRBJ2-7, with a possible D match to TRBD2 (5 bases). The CDR3 is 16 residues long. Germline CDR1 is LNHDA and CDR2 is SQIVND (reference sequence). V was shortened by 0 bases and J by 5 bases, with 17 bases between the two germline ends. CDR3 in amino acids: CASSIDEGGGIDEQYF. In nucleotides, the CDR3 is TGTGCCAGTAGTATAGATGAGGGCGGTGGGATTGACGAGCAGTACTTC.

J is TRBJ2-3 and V is TRBV7-9; D gene ambiguous. The germline CDR1 and CDR2 sequences are SEHNR and FQNEAQ (reference sequence). CDR3 length equals 13 residues. V shed 4 bases and J shed 3 bases, with 8 bases lying between them. The chain's CDR3 is CASSSRETDTQYF. CDR3 DNA sequence: TGTGCCAGCAGCTCGAGAGAAACAGATACGCAGTATTTT. Drawing the rest from reference TRBV7-9 and TRBJ2-3, the complete variable domain is DTGVSQNPRHKITKRGQNVTFRCDPISEHNRLYWYRQTLGQGPEFLTYFQNEAQLEKSRLLSDRFSAERPKGSFSTLEIQRTEQGDSAMYLCASSSRETDTQYFGPGTRLTVL.

The gene calls are TRBV19 and TRBJ1-5; D is uncertain. The CDR3 sequence is 16 residues long. CDR1 and CDR2 from the germline V gene are LNHDA and SQIVND (reference sequence). V shed 2 bases and J shed 0 bases, with 11 bases lying between them. The CDR3 DNA reads as TGTGCCAGTAGTATAACCGGGCAGTATAGCAATCAGCCCCAGCATTTT. Translation: CASSITGQYSNQPQHF.

Here the CDR3 reads CASSLDGGRVQDLNEKLFF. DNA of the CDR3: TGCGCCAGCAGCTTGGACGGGGGAAGGGTTCAGGACCTTAATGAAAAACTGTTTTTT. This sequence joins TRBV5-1 and TRBJ1-4; D possibly corresponds to TRBD1 (5 bases). This CDR3 spans 19 amino acids. The ends were cut back, 0 bases at V and 4 bases at J, with 22 bases in the middle. Germline V lookup: CDR1 SGHRS, CDR2 YFSETQ.

V is TRBV30 and J is TRBJ1-3, with unresolved D. The CDR3 has 13 residues. V was pared by 2 bases and J by 4 bases, with 9 bases between. Germline V gene data show CDR1 as GTSNPN and CDR2 as SVGIG (reference sequence). The CDR3 DNA sequence: TGTGCCTGGAGTCGAAGGACCGGAAACACCATATATTTT. Encoded protein: CAWSRRTGNTIYF.

The chain has TRBV5-4 and TRBJ2-3; 7 bases line up with TRBD2. The CDR3 has 15 amino acids. Germline V lookup: CDR1 SGHNT, CDR2 YYREEE (reference sequence). V shed 4 bases, J shed 0 bases, and the junction held 5 bases outside the gene matches. The CDR3 loop is CASSLSGASTDTQYF. In nucleotides, the CDR3 is TGTGCCAGCAGCCTAAGCGGGGCGAGCACAGATACGCAGTATTTT.

V is TRBV18 and J is TRBJ2-7; D call uncertain. The V end lost 2 bases, the J end lost 6 bases, and 8 bases lay between the germline ends. Per germline, CDR1 KGHSH and CDR2 LQKENI. This CDR3 is built from 12 residues. The DNA for the CDR3 is TGTGCCAGCTCACCAATAGGTGGCGAGCAGTACTTC. Amino acids: CASSPIGGEQYF.

V usage is TRBV27 and J usage is TRBJ2-5; 8 bases line up with TRBD2. CDR1 and CDR2 from the germline V gene are MNHEY and SMNVEV (reference sequence). The J segment lost 7 bases and the V segment lost 0 bases, leaving 1 base of the junction unmatched. The CDR3 contains 13 residues. CDR3 residues: CASSLSRGGTQYF. The CDR3 DNA reads as TGTGCCAGCAGTTTATCTCGGGGGGGGACCCAGTACTTC.

The table lists this clone with a count of one. The chain couples TRBV5-1 to TRBJ1-5; D ambiguous. This CDR3 region has 14 residues. Germline V lookup: CDR1 SGHRS, CDR2 YFSETQ. V was clipped by 0 bases and J by 1 base, with 5 bases between them. The CDR3 bases are TGCGCCAGCAGCTTGGGGGGAAGCAATCAGCCCCAGCATTTT. It is translated as CASSLGGSNQPQHF.

The J gene is TRBJ2-3, the V gene TRBV2, with TRBD1 identical over 8 bases. Looked up from germline, CDR1 is SNHLY and CDR2 is FYNNEI. The trim removed 8 bases at V and 4 bases at J, leaving 11 bases unmatched. The CDR3 is 15 amino acids. Here the CDR3 reads CASGGRDRIPDTQYF. The DNA of the CDR3 is TGTGCCAGCGGAGGCCGGGACAGGATCCCAGATACGCAGTATTTT. Based on the CDR3 plus reference TRBV2 and TRBJ2-3, the full variable domain is EPEVTQTPSHQVTQMGQEVILRCVPISNHLYFYWYRQILGQKVEFLVSFYNNEISEKSEIFDDQFSVERPDGSNFTLKIRSTKLEDSAMYFCASGGRDRIPDTQYFGPGTRLTVL.

The chain combines TRBV27 with TRBJ2-1; D is perhaps TRBD2 (6 bases). The CDR3 spans 16 residues. CDR1 is MNHEY, CDR2 SMNVEV, per germline (reference sequence). Between the trimmed V and J ends, which lost 0 bases and 4 bases, there was a span of 13 bases. The DNA for the CDR3 is TGTGCCAGCAGTTTATCCCTCACCGGGACTTACAATGAGCAGTTCTTC. It codes for CASSLSLTGTYNEQFF.

V usage is TRBV5-1 and J usage is TRBJ2-7; D remains ambiguous. CDR1 SGHRS and CDR2 YFSETQ come from the germline V gene. V was trimmed by 0 bases and J by 2 bases, leaving 9 bases between them. This CDR3 has 14 amino acids. The CDR3 loop reads CASSLGIEPYEQYF. CDR3 DNA sequence: TGCGCCAGCAGCTTGGGGATCGAACCCTACGAGCAGTACTTC.

This rearrangement joins TRBV10-3 to TRBJ2-3; D is ambiguous. Germline V gene lookup returns CDR1 ENHRY and CDR2 SYGVKD. The CDR3 consists of 14 residues. With 2 bases removed from V and 2 bases from J, the gap between germline ends came to 8 bases. The CDR3 reads CAISEGQDTDTQYF. Written as DNA, the CDR3 is TGTGCCATCAGTGAGGGTCAGGACACAGATACGCAGTATTTT.

This chain connects TRBV27 to TRBJ2-3; D is unresolved. The germline V and J ends were trimmed by 6 bases and 4 bases, with 11 bases remaining between them. Germline assignment: CDR1 MNHEY and CDR2 SMNVEV (reference sequence). CDR3 length: 13 amino acids. The CDR3 protein is CASSPKRADTQYF. In DNA, the CDR3 is TGTGCCAGCAGCCCAAAAAGGGCAGATACGCAGTATTTT.

This chain joins TRBV10-1 and TRBJ2-5; weak D call: TRBD1 (6 bases). Germline-derived CDR1 and CDR2 are WNHNN and SYGVQD (reference sequence). This CDR3 contains 14 residues. Trimming stripped 2 bases from V and 3 bases from J, with 10 bases between. This CDR3 reads CASSEPGVEETQYF. The CDR3 DNA is TGCGCCAGCAGTGAGCCAGGGGTTGAAGAGACCCAGTACTTC.

V and J are TRBV2 and TRBJ1-1; possible D gene TRBD1, 6 bases. CDR3 length equals 15 residues. Germline assignment: CDR1 SNHLY and CDR2 FYNNEI. The V gene lost 8 bases and the J gene lost 1 base, with 17 bases spanning the gap. CDR3 sequence: CASLGSRGANTEAFF. Written as DNA, the CDR3 is TGTGCCAGCCTCGGTTCGCGGGGGGCGAACACTGAAGCTTTCTTT.

The genes are TRBV27 and TRBJ2-1; tentative D call: TRBD2 (5 bases). Germline V gene data show CDR1 as MNHEY and CDR2 as SMNVEV (reference sequence). There are 13 residues in the CDR3. Deletions cut 6 bases from V and 10 bases from J, with 16 bases between. The CDR3 spells CASRPDGSGEQFF. The DNA of the CDR3 is TGTGCCAGCAGACCTGACGGATCGGGGGAGCAGTTCTTC.

This clone has a single count. This chain connects TRBV29-1 to TRBJ1-2, with 12 bases lining up with TRBD1. Germline trimming cut 4 bases from V and 3 bases from J; bases unmatched to any gene: 9. The CDR3 loop spans 16 amino acids. The V gene's germline CDR1 is SQVTM and CDR2 ANQGSEA. The CDR3 nucleotides read TGCAGCGTTGCAACCGGGACAGGGGGCTTGCACTATGGCTACACCTTC. Translated, it gives CSVATGTGGLHYGYTF. The variable domain in full, completed from reference TRBV29-1 and TRBJ1-2, reads SAVISQKPSRDICQRGTSLTIQCQVDSQVTMMFWYRQQPGQSLTLIATANQGSEATYESGFVIDKFPISRPNLTFSTLTVSNMSPEDSSIYLCSVATGTGGLHYGYTFGSGTRLTVV.